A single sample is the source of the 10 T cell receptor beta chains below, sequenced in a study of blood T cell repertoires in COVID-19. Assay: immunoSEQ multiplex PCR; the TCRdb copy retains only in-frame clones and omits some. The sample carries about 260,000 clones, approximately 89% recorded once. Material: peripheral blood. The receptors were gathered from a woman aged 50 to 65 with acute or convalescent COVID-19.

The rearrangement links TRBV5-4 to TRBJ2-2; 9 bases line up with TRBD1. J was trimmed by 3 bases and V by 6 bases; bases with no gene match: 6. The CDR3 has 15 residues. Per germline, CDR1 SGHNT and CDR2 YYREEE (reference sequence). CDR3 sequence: CASTPGQGYTGELFF. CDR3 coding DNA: TGTGCCAGCACCCCGGGACAGGGATACACCGGGGAGCTGTTTTTT.

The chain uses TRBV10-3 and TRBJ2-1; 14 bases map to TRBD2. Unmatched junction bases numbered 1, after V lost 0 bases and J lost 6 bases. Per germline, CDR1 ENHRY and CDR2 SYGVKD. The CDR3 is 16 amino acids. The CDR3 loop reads CAISESGLAGANEQFF. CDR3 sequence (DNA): TGTGCCATCAGTGAGTCGGGACTAGCGGGAGCCAATGAGCAGTTCTTC.

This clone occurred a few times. The CDR3 is CSASHGQPQHF. The CDR3 DNA sequence: TGCAGTGCTAGCCACGGTCAGCCCCAGCATTTT. The chain uses TRBV20-1 and TRBJ1-5; D is unclear. CDR1 and CDR2 (germline): DFQATT, SNEGSKA (reference sequence). The CDR3 contains 11 residues. V dropped 3 bases and J dropped 6 bases, with 6 bases sitting between them.

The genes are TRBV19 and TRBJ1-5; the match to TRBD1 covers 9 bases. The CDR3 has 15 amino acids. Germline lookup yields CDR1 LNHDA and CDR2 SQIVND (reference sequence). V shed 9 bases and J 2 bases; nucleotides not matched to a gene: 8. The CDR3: CARPRTGECNQPQHF. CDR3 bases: TGTGCCAGGCCCCGGACAGGGGAATGCAATCAGCCCCAGCATTTT.

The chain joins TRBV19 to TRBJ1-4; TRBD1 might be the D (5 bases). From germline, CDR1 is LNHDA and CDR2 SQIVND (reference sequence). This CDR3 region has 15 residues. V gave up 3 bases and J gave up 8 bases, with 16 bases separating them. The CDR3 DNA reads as TGTGCCAGTAGTATTTCACAGGCCGTGGAGGAAAAACTGTTTTTT. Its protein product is CASSISQAVEEKLFF.

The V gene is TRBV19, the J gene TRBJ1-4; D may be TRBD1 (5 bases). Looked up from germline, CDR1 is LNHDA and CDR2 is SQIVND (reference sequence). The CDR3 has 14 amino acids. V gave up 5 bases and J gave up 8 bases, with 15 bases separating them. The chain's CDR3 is CASSPQGFREKLFF. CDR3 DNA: TGTGCCAGTAGTCCCCAGGGCTTCAGGGAAAAACTGTTTTTT.

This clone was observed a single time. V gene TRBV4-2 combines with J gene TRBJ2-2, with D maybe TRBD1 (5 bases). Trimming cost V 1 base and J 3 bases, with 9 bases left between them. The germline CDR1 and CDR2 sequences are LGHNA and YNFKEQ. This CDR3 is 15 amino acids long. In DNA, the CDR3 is TGTGCCAGCAGCCAAGTTCAAGGGGACACCGGGGAGCTGTTTTTT. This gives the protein CASSQVQGDTGELFF.

CDR3 loop: CASSLVGRGTDTQYF. The DNA for the CDR3 is TGTGCCAGCAGCTTAGTAGGCAGGGGCACAGATACGCAGTATTTT. J is TRBJ2-3 and V is TRBV7-2; D possibly corresponds to TRBD1 (5 bases). Trimming took off 1 base at V and 1 base at J, with 9 bases between the two ends. Germline lookup yields CDR1 SGHTA and CDR2 FQGNSA. The CDR3 sequence is 15 residues long.

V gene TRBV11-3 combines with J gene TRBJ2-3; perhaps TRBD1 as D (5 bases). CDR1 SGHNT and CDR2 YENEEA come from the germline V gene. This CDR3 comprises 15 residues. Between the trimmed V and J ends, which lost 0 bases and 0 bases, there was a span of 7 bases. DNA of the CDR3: TGTGCCAGCAGCTTAGAACAGGCGAGCACAGATACGCAGTATTTT. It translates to CASSLEQASTDTQYF.

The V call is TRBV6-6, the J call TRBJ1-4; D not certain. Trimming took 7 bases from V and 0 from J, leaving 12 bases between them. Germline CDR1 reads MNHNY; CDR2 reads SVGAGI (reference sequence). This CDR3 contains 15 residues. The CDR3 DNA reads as TGTGCCAGCACCCTGGCGGCAGCAACTAATGAAAAACTGTTTTTT. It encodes CASTLAAATNEKLFF.